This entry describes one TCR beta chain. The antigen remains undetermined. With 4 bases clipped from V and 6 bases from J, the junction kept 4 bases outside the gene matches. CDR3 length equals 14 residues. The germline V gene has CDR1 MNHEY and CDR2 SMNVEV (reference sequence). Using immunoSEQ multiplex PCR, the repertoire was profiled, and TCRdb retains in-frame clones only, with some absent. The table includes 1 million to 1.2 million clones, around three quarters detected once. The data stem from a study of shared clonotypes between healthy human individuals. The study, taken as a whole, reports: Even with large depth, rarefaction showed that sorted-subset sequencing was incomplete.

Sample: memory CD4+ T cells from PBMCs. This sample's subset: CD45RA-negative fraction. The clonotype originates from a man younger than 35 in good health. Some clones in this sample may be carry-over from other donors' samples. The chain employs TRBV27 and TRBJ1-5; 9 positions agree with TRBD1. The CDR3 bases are TGTGCCAGCAGTTCCCGACAGGGGGGTCAGCCCCAGCATTTT. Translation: CASSSRQGGQPQHF.